Given below is one T cell receptor beta chain in context. Its antigen is not identified. The repertoire was sequenced with immunoSEQ multiplex PCR; TCRdb's copy has only in-frame clones and lacks some. Altogether over 45,000 clones are present, around 98% being singletons, with the ten largest covering approximately 1.1%. The record originates from a study of siplizumab effects on memory and regulatory T cells. Study-wide points: Siplizumab, the agent tested, significantly reduced alloreactive sequences traceable to unstimulated CD4+ memory cells. Major contributors to the alloresponse seemed to be naive T cells, which also appeared more diverse than memory cells.

TEMRA, effector memory, memory and naive subsets, all unstimulated, were sequenced in a few donor pairs. CDR1 and CDR2 (germline): SGHRS, YFSETQ. The CDR3 extends over 15 amino acids. V shed 0 bases and J 2 bases; nucleotides not matched to a gene: 2. Material for sequencing was naive CD8+ T cells sorted from blood. The clonotype comes from a human donor in good health. The chain uses TRBV5-1 and TRBJ2-3; 8 bases agree with TRBD2. The CDR3 region is CASSLEAGVTDTQYF. As DNA, the CDR3 is TGCGCCAGCAGCTTGGAAGCGGGAGTCACAGATACGCAGTATTTT.